The 27 T cell receptor beta chains reported below all come from one sample, sequenced in a study of control samples from healthy donors and cancer patients. TCRdb's copy holds only in-frame clones and misses some; the assay was immunoSEQ multiplex PCR. The table records some 140,000 clones, roughly nine tenths of them present only once. Sequencing was done on a sample of blood. These receptors originate from a woman aged 25 to 39 in good health.

The genes are TRBV14 and TRBJ2-1; possibly TRBD1 or TRBD2 for D (5 bases each). Germline assignment: CDR1 SGHDN and CDR2 FVKESK. This CDR3 has 13 amino acids. Trimming cost V 8 bases and J 6 bases, with 14 bases left between them. The CDR3 sequence: CASGTGGTNEQFF. Written as DNA, the CDR3 is TGTGCCAGCGGAACTGGGGGAACCAATGAGCAGTTCTTC.

The rearrangement joins TRBV30 to TRBJ1-5, with TRBD1 as a possible D gene (5 bases). V was shortened by 1 base and J by 2 bases, with 15 bases between the two germline ends. CDR1 is GTSNPN and CDR2 is SVGIG in the germline V gene (reference sequence). The CDR3 extends over 16 amino acids. CDR3 in amino acids: CAWSGGDWGGNQPQHF. CDR3 bases: TGTGCCTGGAGTGGAGGGGATTGGGGGGGCAATCAGCCCCAGCATTTT.

This clone was observed a single time. V is TRBV2 and J is TRBJ1-4; 7 bases align to TRBD1. V lost 4 bases and J lost 8; bases outside the gene matches: 10. This CDR3 contains 15 residues. Germline CDR1 is SNHLY and CDR2 is FYNNEI. CDR3 region: CASSGGRQGLEKLFF. The DNA of the CDR3 is TGTGCCAGCAGTGGGGGACGACAGGGCTTGGAAAAACTGTTTTTT.

The chain carries TRBV6-5 and TRBJ1-6; D unclear. Per germline, CDR1 MNHEY and CDR2 SVGAGI. Trimming stripped 8 bases from V and 5 bases from J, with 13 bases between. The CDR3 is 14 amino acids. This CDR3 reads CASAIVTNNSPLHF. The CDR3 DNA sequence: TGTGCCAGCGCGATAGTGACTAATAATTCACCCCTCCACTTT.

The chain is built from TRBV7-9 and TRBJ2-7; 9 bases are a match to TRBD1. The V gene's germline CDR1 is SEHNR and CDR2 FQNEAQ (reference sequence). J lost 3 bases, V lost 5 bases, and 8 bases had no gene match. This CDR3 contains 15 residues. The CDR3 bases are TGTGCCAGCAGCGGTCGGACAGGGGCTCACTACGAGCAGTACTTC. Translation: CASSGRTGAHYEQYF.

The chain couples TRBV5-1 to TRBJ1-1; 12 positions agree with TRBD1. Germline values: CDR1 SGHRS, CDR2 YFSETQ. The junction had 7 bases not matched to a gene; V was cut back by 3 bases and J by 4 bases. The CDR3 runs to 16 residues. The DNA of the CDR3 is TGCGCCAGCAGCTCCGGGACAGGGGGCCCTGGCACTGAAGCTTTCTTT. Translation: CASSSGTGGPGTEAFF.

The rearrangement links TRBV6-1 to TRBJ2-7; 8 bases agree with TRBD2. J gave up 0 bases and V 1 base, and 14 bases lay outside the gene matches. The CDR3 consists of 19 residues. Germline CDR1 MNHNS, CDR2 SASEGT. The CDR3 spells CASSEGLGLAKRSSYEQYF. The CDR3 DNA reads as TGTGCCAGCAGTGAAGGGCTAGGACTAGCAAAGAGAAGCTCCTACGAGCAGTACTTC.

The chain recombines TRBV7-9 with TRBJ1-6, with TRBD1 matching over 8 bases. CDR1 SEHNR and CDR2 FQNEAQ come from the germline V gene (reference sequence). The CDR3 is 14 residues long. The junction had 5 bases not matched to a gene; V was cut back by 7 bases and J by 6 bases. The CDR3 is CASTTGALNSPLHF. CDR3 in DNA: TGTGCCAGCACGACAGGGGCCCTTAATTCACCCCTCCACTTT.

The gene calls are TRBV19 and TRBJ2-1, with 7 bases lining up with TRBD2. The CDR3 contains 16 residues. Trimming removed 4 bases from V and 0 bases from J; junction bases left unmatched: 6. Per the germline V gene, CDR1 is LNHDA and CDR2 is SQIVND (reference sequence). The CDR3 reads CASSSPIAGSYNEQFF. The CDR3 nucleotides are TGTGCCAGTAGTAGCCCGATAGCGGGCTCCTACAATGAGCAGTTCTTC.

V gene TRBV2 combines with J gene TRBJ2-7; D call uncertain. CDR1 and CDR2 (germline): SNHLY, FYNNEI. The CDR3 contains 11 residues. V was trimmed by 7 bases and J by 3 bases, leaving 7 bases between them. CDR3 amino acids: CASKVVYEQYF. The CDR3 DNA follows: TGTGCCAGCAAGGTAGTCTACGAGCAGTACTTC.

The rearrangement joins TRBV6-5 to TRBJ2-3; no reliable D call. V gave up 7 bases and J gave up 3 bases, with 8 bases separating them. The CDR3 length is 12 residues. Germline-derived CDR1 and CDR2 are MNHEY and SVGAGI. The CDR3 DNA follows: TGTGCCAGCATGTGGGGAACAGATACGCAGTATTTT. Translating it yields CASMWGTDTQYF.

The chain links TRBV7-3 to TRBJ1-1; D remains ambiguous. V gave up 2 bases and J gave up 1 base, with 5 bases separating them. From germline, CDR1 is SGHTA and CDR2 FQGTGA. This CDR3 is built from 13 residues. As DNA, the CDR3 is TGTGCCAGCAGCTTAGCAGGGAACACTGAAGCTTTCTTT. Translating it yields CASSLAGNTEAFF.

Comment on this clone: The sample holds other DNA sequences that translate to the same CDR3. The chain has TRBV12-3 or TRBV12-4 and TRBJ2-5, with D hard to call. Deletions cut 1 base from V and 5 bases from J, with 2 bases between. There are 11 residues in the CDR3. DNA of the CDR3: TGTGCCAGCAGTTTAGGTGAGACCCAGTACTTC. Protein: CASSLGETQYF.

V is TRBV6-5 and J is TRBJ1-4; D is ambiguous. The V gene's germline CDR1 is MNHEY and CDR2 SVGAGI. V lost 5 bases and J 6 bases, leaving 13 bases between the germline ends. CDR3 length: 14 amino acids. CDR3 sequence reads: CASSTGMPYEKLFF. DNA for the CDR3: TGTGCCAGCAGTACGGGCATGCCTTATGAAAAACTGTTTTTT.

The chain recombines TRBV5-4 with TRBJ1-1, with unresolved D. V was trimmed by 0 bases and J by 0 bases, leaving 9 bases between them. The CDR3 has 15 residues. The germline V gene encodes CDR1 SGHNT and CDR2 YYREEE (reference sequence). CDR3 sequence reads: CASSLDLGLNTEAFF. CDR3 bases: TGTGCCAGCAGCTTGGATTTAGGGTTGAACACTGAAGCTTTCTTT.

CDR3 amino acids: CASSQDRNQPQHF. DNA for the CDR3: TGTGCCAGCAGTCAGGACAGAAATCAGCCCCAGCATTTT. The rearrangement uses TRBV28 and TRBJ1-5; possible D gene TRBD1, 6 bases. V lost 5 bases to trimming and J lost 4 bases, with 9 bases between them. This CDR3 spans 13 amino acids. Germline V gene lookup returns CDR1 MDHEN and CDR2 SYDVKM. The full variable domain, rest sourced from reference TRBV28 and TRBJ1-5, is DVKVTQSSRYLVKRTGEKVFLECVQDMDHENMFWYRQDPGLGLRLIYFSYDVKMKEKGDIPEGYSVSREKKERFSLILESASTNQTSMYLCASSQDRNQPQHFGDGTRLSIL.

V is TRBV10-1 and J is TRBJ2-3; 7 positions agree with TRBD2. J was trimmed by 2 bases and V by 5 bases; bases with no gene match: 7. Per germline, CDR1 WNHNN and CDR2 SYGVQD (reference sequence). CDR3 size: 15 residues. The CDR3 bases are TGCGCCAGCAGTATTAGCGGGTCAAACACAGATACGCAGTATTTT. Its protein product is CASSISGSNTDTQYF.

The chain is built from TRBV19 and TRBJ1-3, with D possibly matching TRBD1 (5 bases). The CDR3 spans 16 residues. Germline V lookup: CDR1 LNHDA, CDR2 SQIVND (reference sequence). V was shortened by 5 bases and J by 4 bases, with 18 bases between the two germline ends. The CDR3 nucleotides are TGTGCCAGTAGTTCTACCGCGACGGGGACGGGAAACACCATATATTTT. Protein: CASSSTATGTGNTIYF.

The chain carries TRBV6-6 and TRBJ2-5; D is perhaps TRBD1 (5 bases). This CDR3 has 14 residues. With 0 bases removed from V and 2 bases from J, the gap between germline ends came to 7 bases. CDR1 is MNHNY, CDR2 SVGAGI, per germline (reference sequence). CDR3 region: CASSYSGRQETQYF. The CDR3 DNA sequence: TGTGCCAGCAGTTACTCGGGGCGGCAAGAGACCCAGTACTTC.

In this sample, this clone is medium-sized (0.01 to 0.1%). The V call is TRBV6-4, the J call TRBJ1-1, with D hard to call. CDR3 length: 14 residues. Trimming shortened V by 0 bases and J by 4 bases, and 9 bases separated the two germline ends. Germline V lookup: CDR1 MRHNA, CDR2 SNTAGT. Here the CDR3 DNA reads TGTGCCAGCAGTGACTCGGGTATGAGCACTGAAGCTTTCTTT. Translating it yields CASSDSGMSTEAFF.

The V call is TRBV12-3 or TRBV12-4, the J call TRBJ1-1; 8 bases match TRBD1. This CDR3 contains 11 residues. Trimming cost V 6 bases and J 10 bases; bases outside gene matches: 4. The CDR3 loop is CASRSTGAAFF. CDR3 coding DNA: TGTGCCAGCAGATCGACAGGGGCAGCTTTCTTT.

The chain is built from TRBV4-2 and TRBJ1-3; 7 bases are shared with TRBD1. V gave up 1 base and J gave up 4 bases; unmatched junction bases: 13. The CDR3 is made up of 18 amino acids. Germline V gene lookup returns CDR1 LGHNA and CDR2 YNFKEQ. CDR3 residues: CASSQGPIQGTVGNTIYF. CDR3 coding DNA: TGTGCCAGCAGCCAAGGCCCCATACAGGGGACGGTCGGAAACACCATATATTTT.

The chain recombines TRBV28 with TRBJ1-4, with D possibly TRBD1 on 5 matching bases. CDR1 is MDHEN, CDR2 SYDVKM, per germline. CDR3 length: 15 amino acids. V was clipped by 5 bases and J by 0 bases, with 10 bases between them. The DNA for the CDR3 is TGTGCCAGCAGTCTGGCGGGGGCAACTAATGAAAAACTGTTTTTT. It translates to CASSLAGATNEKLFF.

This rearrangement joins TRBV7-3 to TRBJ1-1; TRBD1 aligns across 8 bases. Germline-derived CDR1 and CDR2 are SGHTA and FQGTGA. There are 15 residues in the CDR3. The trim removed 6 bases at V and 6 bases at J, leaving 12 bases unmatched. The CDR3 sequence: CASSPSGQGGSEAFF. As DNA, the CDR3 is TGTGCCAGCAGTCCAAGTGGACAGGGAGGATCTGAAGCTTTCTTT.

The CDR3 coding sequence is TGTGCCACCAGCAGAGCCACTCGCGGAGTGCGCTACACCTTC. As protein: CATSRATRGVRYTF. J is TRBJ1-2 and V is TRBV15; unclear D gene. Germline-derived CDR1 and CDR2 are LNHNV and YYDKDF (reference sequence). The CDR3 consists of 14 residues. Trimming removed 1 base at V and 9 bases at J, with 15 bases between.

The CDR3 reads CASSPPSGDGELFF. CDR3 DNA: TGTGCCAGCTCACCACCGTCGGGGGACGGGGAGCTGTTTTTT. The chain links TRBV18 to TRBJ2-2, with D perhaps TRBD2 (6 bases). Deletions cut 0 bases from V and 7 bases from J, with 9 bases between. The CDR3 runs 14 residues. Germline CDR1 and CDR2: KGHSH and LQKENI.

V gene TRBV3-1 (or the pseudogene TRBV3-2) combines with J gene TRBJ1-1; D remains ambiguous. Trimming removed 8 bases at V and 8 bases at J, with 18 bases between. Germline V gene sequence: CDR1 LGHDT, CDR2 YNNKEL (reference sequence). The CDR3 sequence is 13 residues long. The CDR3 coding sequence is TGTGCCAGCGCCCTAAGCGGGGTTCTAGAAGCTTTCTTT. Residues: CASALSGVLEAFF.